The 27 T cell receptor beta chains below all came from one sample that was sequenced in a study of human T cells and chemical hapten exposure. MiXCR, applied by TCRdb to the RACE reads, yields one record per CDR3 protein. This table has 250,000 or so distinct CDR3 sequences, 7.5% to 8% appearing once. Time point of the sample: pre-sensitization, week 0. The treatment is: therapeutic diphenylcyclopropenone sensitization with weekly scalp DPC. Source: whole blood, taken in connection with sensitization to the hapten diphenylcyclopropenone (DPC). The source is a man aged 18 to 29 with alopecia areata. Some clones in this sample may be carry-over from other donors' samples.

In DNA, the CDR3 is TGTGCCAGCAGTGAACCCCCAGATACGCAGTATTTT. Protein: CASSEPPDTQYF. The V call is TRBV25-1, the J call TRBJ2-3; D gene unclear. The CDR3 is made up of 12 amino acids. Germline loops: CDR1 MGHDK, CDR2 SYGVNS. Deletions cut 2 bases from V and 4 bases from J, with 4 bases between.

This clonotype was observed a handful of times. The chain uses TRBV29-1 and TRBJ2-3; maybe TRBD1 (7 bases). V was shortened by 4 bases and J by 6 bases, with 14 bases between the two germline ends. The CDR3 spans 13 residues. CDR1 is SQVTM, CDR2 ANQGSEA, per germline. This CDR3 is CSVGGGGSDTQYF. The DNA for the CDR3 is TGCAGCGTTGGAGGAGGGGGCTCGGATACGCAGTATTTT.

V and J are TRBV4-1 and TRBJ2-1; D unclear. This CDR3 has 19 amino acids. CDR1 is MGHRA, CDR2 YSYEKL, per germline. Trimming removed 4 bases at V and 10 bases at J, with 32 bases between. In DNA form, the CDR3 reads TGCGCCAGCAGCCCGAAAACAGCCAAGGTCATTCCCAGTGCTTTGGAGCAGTTCTTC. Its translation: CASSPKTAKVIPSALEQFF.

This clonotype appeared many times. V usage is TRBV27 and J usage is TRBJ1-5; weak D call: TRBD1 (6 bases). The CDR3 sequence is 15 residues long. V was clipped by 2 bases and J by 2 bases, with 10 bases between them. CDR1 and CDR2 from the germline V gene are MNHEY and SMNVEV (reference sequence). The CDR3 is CASSLKGVGNQPQHF. Written as DNA, the CDR3 is TGTGCCAGCAGTTTAAAGGGGGTTGGCAATCAGCCCCAGCATTTT.

This clonotype has only a few counts. This chain joins TRBV6-2 or TRBV6-3 and TRBJ2-5; the match to TRBD1 covers 8 bases. The CDR3 totals 14 residues. V shed 5 bases, J shed 5 bases, and the junction held 7 bases outside the gene matches. Germline V lookup: CDR1 MNHEY, CDR2 SVGEGT. The CDR3 DNA sequence: TGTGCCAGCAGTCCGGGACAGGATGTGGAGACCCAGTACTTC. It is translated as CASSPGQDVETQYF.

The V and J genes are TRBV12-3 or TRBV12-4 and TRBJ1-3; maybe TRBD1 (6 bases). Trimming stripped 6 bases from V and 1 base from J, with 19 bases between. This CDR3 is 17 amino acids long. The CDR3 is CASSPDRGAGSGNTIYF. In DNA form, the CDR3 reads TGTGCCAGCAGCCCAGACCGGGGGGCTGGGTCTGGAAACACCATATATTTT.

This rearrangement joins TRBV7-9 to TRBJ1-6; D gene ambiguous. Trimming took 4 bases from V and 7 from J, leaving 20 bases between them. This CDR3 region has 17 residues. Per germline, CDR1 SEHNR and CDR2 FQNEAQ (reference sequence). The CDR3 reads CASSSGFVWVENSPLHF. The CDR3 DNA reads TGTGCCAGCAGCTCCGGGTTCGTCTGGGTAGAAAATTCACCCCTCCACTTT.

This clonotype was found many times. This chain connects TRBV21-1 to TRBJ2-3; TRBD1 was called by the table and not checked on the DNA. TRBV21-1 is an annotated pseudogene. CDR3 size: 20 residues. CDR3 loop: CASRDREQVPGTGDGDTQYF. The DNA for the CDR3 is TGTGCCAGCAGGGACAGAGAGCAGGTACCCGGGACAGGGGATGGAGATACGCAGTATTTT.

This clonotype was detected many times. This chain's CDR3 is CATPVENTEAFF. As DNA, the CDR3 is TGTGCCACTCCGGTGGAGAACACTGAAGCTTTCTTT. V gene TRBV12-3 or TRBV12-4 combines with J gene TRBJ1-1, with D unclear. The CDR3 is 12 residues long. Trimming shortened V by 10 bases and J by 1 base, and 10 bases separated the two germline ends.

V is TRBV7-2 and J is TRBJ1-2; no firm D call. The CDR3 totals 14 residues. V lost 1 base and J lost 5, with 11 bases in between. Germline CDR1 SGHTA, CDR2 FQGNSA. The CDR3 sequence is CASSLEATLYGYTF. CDR3 in DNA: TGTGCCAGCAGCTTAGAGGCCACCTTATATGGCTACACCTTC.

This clonotype appeared a few times. This chain joins TRBV3-1 and TRBJ2-2; 9 bases are shared with TRBD1. The CDR3 covers 18 residues. Germline loops: CDR1 LGHDT, CDR2 YNNKEL (reference sequence). J was trimmed by 4 bases and V by 1 base; bases with no gene match: 10. The CDR3 region has the DNA TGTGCCAGCAGCCAAGCGGACAGGGGTTTTCGGGGCACCGGGGAGCTGTTTTTT. Translating gives CASSQADRGFRGTGELFF.

This chain uses TRBV6-2 or TRBV6-3 with TRBJ1-5; TRBD1 matches 10 bases. Per germline, CDR1 MNHEY and CDR2 SVGEGT. CDR3 size: 16 residues. V was clipped by 5 bases and J by 7 bases; unmatched bases: 11. The DNA for the CDR3 is TGTGCCAGCAGTGACCAGGACAGGGGGTTCGGGCAGCCCCAGCATTTT. This gives the protein CASSDQDRGFGQPQHF.

This clonotype was detected a few times. The rearrangement uses TRBV5-1 and TRBJ2-1; no definite D call. The CDR3 runs to 17 residues. V gave up 1 base and J gave up 0 bases, with 14 bases separating them. Looked up from germline, CDR1 is SGHRS and CDR2 is YFSETQ. The CDR3 DNA follows: TGCGCCAGCAGCTTGATTGGGGTTGCAAGCTCCTACAATGAGCAGTTCTTC. Translation gives CASSLIGVASSYNEQFF. Based on the CDR3 plus reference TRBV5-1 and TRBJ2-1, the full variable domain is KAGVTQTPRYLIKTRGQQVTLSCSPISGHRSVSWYQQTPGQGLQFLFEYFSETQRNKGNFPGRFSGRQFSNSRSEMNVSTLELGDSALYLCASSLIGVASSYNEQFFGPGTRLTVL.

This clonotype was seen more than once but under ten times. The CDR3 DNA reads TGCGCCAGCAGCCCCTTCGTAGCGGTTCCTTTTTACACCGGGGAGCTGTTTTTT. This gives the protein CASSPFVAVPFYTGELFF. V and J are TRBV4-1 and TRBJ2-2; D might be TRBD2 (6 bases). The V end lost 4 bases, the J end lost 3 bases, and 21 bases lay between the germline ends. Germline-derived CDR1 and CDR2 are MGHRA and YSYEKL. This CDR3 has 18 amino acids.

This clonotype turned up a few times. J is TRBJ1-2 and V is TRBV6-1; possibly TRBD1 for D (5 bases). The V gene's germline CDR1 is MNHNS and CDR2 SASEGT. The CDR3 totals 14 residues. The V end lost 11 bases, the J end lost 1 base, and 17 bases lay between the germline ends. The CDR3 spells CAGRQNVLNYGYTF. The DNA of the CDR3 is TGTGCCGGCCGACAGAACGTCCTTAACTATGGCTACACCTTC.

This chain links TRBV29-1 with TRBJ2-1; 8 bases agree with TRBD1. Germline trimming cut 7 bases from V and 8 bases from J; bases unmatched to any gene: 7. Germline CDR1 is SQVTM and CDR2 is ANQGSEA. The CDR3 is 12 amino acids. The chain's CDR3 is CSGRTGPDEQFF. The CDR3 DNA is TGCAGCGGGAGGACAGGGCCCGATGAGCAGTTCTTC.

This clonotype appeared a few times. The rearrangement joins TRBV9 to TRBJ1-2, with TRBD1 matching 8 bases. The CDR3 loop spans 15 amino acids. Looked up from germline, CDR1 is SGDLS and CDR2 is YYNGEE. With V trimmed by 4 bases and J by 7 bases, 12 bases remained unmatched. The chain's CDR3 is CASSPPFGTGLGYTF. The CDR3, as DNA: TGTGCCAGCAGCCCACCTTTTGGGACAGGACTTGGCTACACCTTC. The whole variable domain, filled in from reference TRBV9 and TRBJ1-2, reads DSGVTQTPKHLITATGQRVTLRCSPRSGDLSVYWYQQSLDQGLQFLIQYYNGEERAKGNILERFSAQQFPDLHSELNLSSLELGDSALYFCASSPPFGTGLGYTFGSGTRLTVV.

Regarding this clonotype: An end of the junction does not agree with germline; a read error may underlie this. This chain links TRBV3-1 with TRBJ2-7; D gene unclear. The V gene's germline CDR1 is LGHDT and CDR2 YNNKEL (reference sequence). The CDR3 is 12 residues long. CDR3 in amino acids: CVSSQASYEQYF. The CDR3 region has the DNA TGTGTCAGCAGCCAAGCTAGCTACGAGCAGTACTTC.

This clonotype turned up a few times. V is TRBV6-2 or TRBV6-3 and J is TRBJ2-2; possible D gene TRBD1, 5 bases. Germline assignment: CDR1 MNHEY and CDR2 SVGEGT. The germline V and J ends were trimmed by 5 bases and 0 bases, with 13 bases remaining between them. The CDR3 has 16 residues. The CDR3 DNA reads TGTGCCAGCAGTCGCACAGGTCCCGCGAACACCGGGGAGCTGTTTTTT. It yields the protein CASSRTGPANTGELFF.

The chain carries TRBV29-1 and TRBJ2-1, with D perhaps being TRBD1 or TRBD2 (6 bases each). With 6 bases removed from V and 1 base from J, the gap between germline ends came to 13 bases. The CDR3 sequence is 14 residues long. Germline lookup yields CDR1 SQVTM and CDR2 ANQGSEA. Written as DNA, the CDR3 is TGCAGCGTCGGAAAAGGGGGGTCCTACAATGAGCAGTTCTTC. Amino acid sequence: CSVGKGGSYNEQFF.

This clonotype appeared many times. The gene calls are TRBV9 and TRBJ2-3; D is ambiguous. Looked up from germline, CDR1 is SGDLS and CDR2 is YYNGEE. Trimming took 2 bases from V and 4 from J, leaving 11 bases between them. The CDR3 runs to 14 residues. This CDR3 is CASSVRLGADTQYF. Here the CDR3 DNA reads TGTGCCAGCAGCGTCCGTCTAGGTGCAGATACGCAGTATTTT.

The gene calls are TRBV7-9 and TRBJ2-3; TRBD2 matches 13 bases. The CDR3 totals 19 residues. Germline V gives CDR1 SEHNR, CDR2 FQNEAQ (reference sequence). Trimming cost V 7 bases and J 1 base; bases outside gene matches: 14. The CDR3 bases are TGTGCCAGCATGCCTGGGACTAGCGGGGATCGGTGGGGCACAGATACGCAGTATTTT. Residues: CASMPGTSGDRWGTDTQYF.

To note about this clonotype: With a much larger clone just one base away, this may be a read error. The chain uses TRBV25-1 and TRBJ2-1, with no clear D. Germline CDR1 reads MGHDK; CDR2 reads SYGVNS. This CDR3 contains 15 residues. The chain's CDR3 is CASSRTVSSCNEQFF. The CDR3 bases are TGTGCCAGCAGTAGGACCGTAAGCTCCTGCAATGAGCAGTTCTTC.

Ten or more counts support this clonotype. The chain carries TRBV4-1 and TRBJ1-2; D is possibly TRBD1 (6 bases). Germline CDR1 MGHRA, CDR2 YSYEKL. V was clipped by 1 base and J by 2 bases, with 8 bases between them. This CDR3 spans 14 amino acids. CDR3 nucleotide sequence: TGCGCCAGCAGCCAAGTAGGGGGAAACTATGGCTACACCTTC. Protein: CASSQVGGNYGYTF.

A word on this clonotype: A single base separates this from a much larger clone, so it may be a read error. The chain couples TRBV7-2 to TRBJ2-1, with D uncertain. Looked up from germline, CDR1 is SGHTA and CDR2 is FQGNSA. The length of the CDR3 is 16 residues. In DNA form, the CDR3 reads TGTGCCAGCAGCCCCCGGATCAGGAGCTCCTACAATAAGCAGTTCTTC. Translating gives CASSPRIRSSYNKQFF.

The genes are TRBV29-1 and TRBJ1-4; possibly TRBD1 for D (6 bases). Germline V CDR1 and CDR2: SQVTM, ANQGSEA. V dropped 5 bases and J dropped 0 bases, with 13 bases sitting between them. The CDR3 runs 15 residues. The CDR3 here is CSVRRDKSTNEKLFF. The CDR3 DNA reads as TGCAGCGTTCGTCGGGACAAGTCAACTAATGAAAAACTGTTTTTT.

The genes are TRBV25-1 and TRBJ1-4; D is perhaps TRBD1 (5 bases). This CDR3 spans 14 amino acids. The germline V gene encodes CDR1 MGHDK and CDR2 SYGVNS. V shed 8 bases and J shed 7 bases, with 17 bases lying between them. In DNA form, the CDR3 reads TGTGCCAGCTCAGAGACAGCAAGGGCTGAAAAACTGTTTTTT. It encodes CASSETARAEKLFF.